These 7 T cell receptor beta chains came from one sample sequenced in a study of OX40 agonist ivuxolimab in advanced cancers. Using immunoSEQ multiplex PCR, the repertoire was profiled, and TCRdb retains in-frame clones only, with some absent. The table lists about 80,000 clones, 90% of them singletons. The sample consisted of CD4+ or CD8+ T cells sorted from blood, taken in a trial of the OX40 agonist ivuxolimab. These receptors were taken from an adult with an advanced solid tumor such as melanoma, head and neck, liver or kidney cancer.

The CDR3 coding sequence is TGCAGTGCTAATGACAACTATGGCTACACCTTC. Amino acid sequence: CSANDNYGYTF. This rearrangement joins TRBV20-1 to TRBJ1-2; no firm D call. The CDR3 spans 11 residues. V was shortened by 4 bases and J by 2 bases, with 5 bases between the two germline ends. Germline assignment: CDR1 DFQATT and CDR2 SNEGSKA (reference sequence).

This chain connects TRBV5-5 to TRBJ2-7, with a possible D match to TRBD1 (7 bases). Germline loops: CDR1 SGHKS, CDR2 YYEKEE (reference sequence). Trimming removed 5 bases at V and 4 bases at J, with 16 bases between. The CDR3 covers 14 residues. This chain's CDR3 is CASSRARGEYEQYF. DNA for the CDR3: TGTGCCAGCAGTAGAGCCAGGGGGGAATACGAGCAGTACTTC.

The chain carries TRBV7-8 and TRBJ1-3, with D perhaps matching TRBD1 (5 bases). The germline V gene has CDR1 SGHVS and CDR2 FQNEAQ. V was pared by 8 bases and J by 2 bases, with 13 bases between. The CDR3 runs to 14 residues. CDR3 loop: CASGQGTPGNTIYF. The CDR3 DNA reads TGTGCCAGCGGTCAAGGGACCCCTGGAAACACCATATATTTT.

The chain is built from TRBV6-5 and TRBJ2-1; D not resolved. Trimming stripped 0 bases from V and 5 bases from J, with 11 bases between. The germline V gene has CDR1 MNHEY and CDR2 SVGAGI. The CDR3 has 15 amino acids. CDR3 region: CASSYSGNSHNEQFF. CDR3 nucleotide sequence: TGTGCCAGCAGTTACTCTGGCAACAGCCACAATGAGCAGTTCTTC.

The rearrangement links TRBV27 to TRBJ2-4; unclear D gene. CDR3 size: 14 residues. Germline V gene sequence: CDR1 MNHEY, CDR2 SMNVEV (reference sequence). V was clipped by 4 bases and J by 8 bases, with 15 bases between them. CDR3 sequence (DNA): TGTGCCAGCAGTTCCCCCAGCCAGGACGACATTCAGTACTTC. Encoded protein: CASSSPSQDDIQYF.

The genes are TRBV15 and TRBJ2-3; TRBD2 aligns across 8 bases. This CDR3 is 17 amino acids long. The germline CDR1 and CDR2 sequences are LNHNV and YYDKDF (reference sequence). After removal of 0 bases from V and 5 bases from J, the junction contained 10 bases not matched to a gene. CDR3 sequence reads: CATSRDRSGSWEDTQYF. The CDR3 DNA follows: TGTGCCACCAGCAGAGATCGAAGCGGGAGTTGGGAAGATACGCAGTATTTT.

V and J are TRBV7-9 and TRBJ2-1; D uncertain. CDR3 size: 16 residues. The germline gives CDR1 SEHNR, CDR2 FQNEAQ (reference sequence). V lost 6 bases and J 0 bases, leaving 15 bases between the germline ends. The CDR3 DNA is TGTGCCAGCAGTCTGTGGGCGGCCAGCTCCTACAATGAGCAGTTCTTC. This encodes CASSLWAASSYNEQFF.